This T cell receptor (beta chain) appears in the sequencing data of a study of tumor and adjacent non-tumor tissue in lung cancer. Study findings and constraints: Normal lung showed higher cumulative top 100 clone frequency than tumor.

A modified ARM-PCR protocol with three rounds of nested PCR amplified TCRbeta. TCRdb passed the multiplex PCR reads through MiXCR, listing each CDR3 protein once. The table has around 99,000 distinct CDR3 sequences, over 55% seen once. No cell sorting was done before RNA was extracted from the tissue. More than 3 cm separated this lung sample from the edge of the tumor. Remarks on this clonotype: Its antigen is unknown. Sequence at one end of the junction differs from germline and may be a read error.

The specimen sequenced was distant non-tumor lung tissue. The sequence was collected from a man in his fifties or sixties with non-small cell lung cancer.

CDR3 sequence reads: CACRRTTRSIEQFF. The CDR3 nucleotides are TGTGCCTGCAGACGGACTACTAGGTCTATTGAGCAGTTCTTC. The rearrangement links TRBV11-3 to TRBJ2-1; perhaps TRBD2 as D (6 bases). The CDR3 spans 14 residues. Germline assignment: CDR1 SGHNT and CDR2 YENEEA.